This TCR beta chain emerged from a study of blood T cell repertoires in COVID-19. CDR1 and CDR2 (germline): MNHEY, SVGAGI. The CDR3 has 13 residues. The V end lost 11 bases, the J end lost 2 bases, and 15 bases lay between the germline ends. Produced via immunoSEQ multiplex PCR; TCRdb's table is partial and in-frame only. In the table there are about 110,000 clones, around four fifths of which are singletons. V and J are TRBV6-5 and TRBJ1-2; possibly TRBD1 for D (5 bases). Material: peripheral blood. The sequence derives from a man between 65 and 79 years old with acute or convalescent COVID-19. CDR3 sequence (DNA): TGTGCCTCTCATGCCGGACAAAACTATGGCTACACCTTC. Its protein product is CASHAGQNYGYTF.